The clone carrying this T cell receptor (beta chain) was observed a few times. Its antigen is as yet unknown. The CDR3 consists of 15 residues. Trimming pared 6 bases from V and 0 bases from J, leaving 12 bases between. Germline V gives CDR1 SGHDN, CDR2 FVKESK. A mixed TRB-A/B primer pool amplified rearranged TRB by multiplex touch-down PCR. TCRdb reanalysed the multiplex PCR reads using MiXCR and keeps one entry per CDR3 protein. Of fewer than 2,000 distinct CDR3 sequences in the sample, 54% were seen once. Peripheral blood genomic DNA, not sorted cells or RNA, was the template. The data were taken from a study of T cell repertoires in aging, cancer and after chemotherapy. Study-wide context: Paired samples before and after chemotherapy came from chronic lymphocytic leukemia patients on fludarabine- or bendamustine-based regimens.

Study-level points and caveats: The repertoire data cannot show anything about immunological memory following chemotherapy. Untreated cancer patients had significantly lower blood TCR diversity than age-matched healthy donors. Thymic emigration or peripheral T cell expansion may be impaired by lymphoid organ infiltration in hematological cancer.

The chain couples TRBV14 to TRBJ1-3; D not certain. The sequence was collected from a human donor with a blood cancer. The sample was blood. CDR3 sequence (DNA): TGTGCCAGCAGTAGGTGGAGTAGCTCTGGAAACACCATATATTTT. Translation gives CASSRWSSSGNTIYF.